This passage covers 6 T cell receptor beta chains from one sample sequenced in a study of PD-1 blockade in classical Hodgkin lymphoma (dated by TCRdb to between 2020 and 2021). The sample's time point label, decoded: cycle 1 day 1 (C1D1), immediately before nivolumab initiation. All trial patients had relapsed after autologous stem cell transplantation, with cohorts A, B and C differing in prior brentuximab vedotin exposure. The library was made by the immunoSEQ multiplex PCR assay. The clones in this table, taken by TCRdb from immuneACCESS, are in-frame only. Not every clone is retained; where verified, under half of the shortfall comes from an unresolved V gene, and the cause of the rest is unknown. The sample contains 53,000 or so clones, roughly 80% of them found a single time. About 16% of the sample goes to the ten largest clones. Sequenced here: peripheral blood mononuclear cells (PBMCs), sampled at baseline. These receptors were collected from a human donor with classical Hodgkin lymphoma.

V gene TRBV11-3 combines with J gene TRBJ1-5, with TRBD1 matching 8 bases. Germline CDR1 and CDR2: SGHNT and YENEEA. Germline trimming cut 0 bases from V and 7 bases from J; bases unmatched to any gene: 5. The CDR3 extends over 15 amino acids. The CDR3: CASSLDGQGGQPQHF. CDR3 DNA: TGTGCCAGCAGCTTAGATGGACAGGGAGGGCAGCCCCAGCATTTT.

The rearrangement joins TRBV5-4 to TRBJ2-7, with TRBD2 identical over 7 bases. In germline, CDR1 is SGHNT, CDR2 YYREEE (reference sequence). The V segment lost 3 bases and the J segment 0 bases; nucleotides outside the gene matches: 6. The CDR3 covers 15 residues. Here the CDR3 reads CASSYGGTSSYEQYF. The CDR3 bases are TGTGCCAGCAGCTACGGGGGGACCAGCTCCTACGAGCAGTACTTC. Drawing the rest from reference TRBV5-4 and TRBJ2-7, the complete variable domain is ETGVTQSPTHLIKTRGQQVTLRCSSQSGHNTVSWYQQALGQGPQFIFQYYREEENGRGNFPPRFSGLQFPNYSSELNVNALELDDSALYLCASSYGGTSSYEQYFGPGTRLTVT.

V gene TRBV10-3 combines with J gene TRBJ2-2; TRBD1 matches 7 bases. Germline loops: CDR1 ENHRY, CDR2 SYGVKD. This CDR3 spans 15 amino acids. Losses at the gene ends were 2 bases for V and 9 bases for J; bases not matched to a gene: 9. The DNA for the CDR3 is TGTGCCATCAGTGAGACGGACAGGTCGTTACGGGAGCTGTTTTTT. Translation: CAISETDRSLRELFF.

The chain recombines TRBV7-2 with TRBJ2-1, with TRBD1 as a possible D gene (6 bases). CDR3 size: 14 residues. Looked up from germline, CDR1 is SGHTA and CDR2 is FQGNSA. Trimming took off 1 base at V and 7 bases at J, with 11 bases between the two ends. The chain's CDR3 is CASSLDRVRNEQFF. CDR3 in DNA: TGTGCCAGCAGCTTAGACAGGGTGAGGAATGAGCAGTTCTTC.

This clone is medium-sized. The chain has TRBV7-3 and TRBJ2-5, with 11 bases matching TRBD2. The CDR3 contains 15 residues. Germline CDR1 is SGHTA and CDR2 is FQGTGA. The V gene end was trimmed by 5 bases and the J gene end by 5 bases; junction bases not matched to a gene: 7. The CDR3 DNA reads as TGTGCCAGCAGCCCAACGGGACTAGCGGCGGAGACCCAGTACTTC. It translates to CASSPTGLAAETQYF.

The CDR3 is CASSRQYQETQYF. For the CDR3, the DNA is TGTGCCAGCAGCCGTCAATACCAAGAGACCCAGTACTTC. The chain is built from TRBV7-2 and TRBJ2-5; D is undetermined. The germline CDR1 and CDR2 sequences are SGHTA and FQGNSA. V was pared by 5 bases and J by 0 bases, with 7 bases between. This CDR3 contains 13 residues.